A single sample gave rise to the 32 T cell receptor beta chains below, sequenced in a study of T cells in Graves' hyperthyroidism and ophthalmopathy. Amplification targeted TCR beta CDR3 regions from RNA transcripts. During a first-round RT-PCR of the TCR CDR3, the HTBI primer set was used. A single record per CDR3 protein comes from TCRdb applying MiXCR to the multiplex PCR reads. Among 450,000 to 700,000 distinct CDR3 sequences listed, around 45% were seen once. The material sequenced was peripheral blood or thyroid tissue (not recorded which). These receptors were collected from an adult woman with Graves' disease, either hyperthyroidism or ophthalmopathy (not recorded which).

This clonotype was seen a few times. The gene calls are TRBV4-1 and TRBJ1-5; D gene ambiguous. Per the germline V gene, CDR1 is MGHRA and CDR2 is YSYEKL. The CDR3 extends over 11 amino acids. The V gene lost 1 base and the J gene lost 11 bases, with 6 bases spanning the gap. In DNA form, the CDR3 reads TGCGCCAGCAGCCAAGGCGGATCCCAGCATTTT. Amino acid sequence: CASSQGGSQHF.

V and J are TRBV7-9 and TRBJ1-2; 7 nucleotides align to TRBD1. Per germline, CDR1 SEHNR and CDR2 FQNEAQ (reference sequence). The ends lost 5 bases at V and 8 bases at J; junction bases unmatched: 8. The CDR3 runs 13 residues. DNA for the CDR3: TGTGCCAGCAGCCGGGACAGAAGATCCGGCTACACCTTC. It encodes CASSRDRRSGYTF.

This clonotype was detected many times. The chain is built from TRBV13 and TRBJ1-2; no reliable D call. CDR1 PRHDT and CDR2 FYEKMQ come from the germline V gene (reference sequence). The CDR3 consists of 12 residues. Deletions cut 2 bases from V and 8 bases from J, with 9 bases between. The CDR3 DNA reads as TGTGCCAGCAGCTTAAAAGTCAGCGGCTACACCTTC. Its protein product is CASSLKVSGYTF.

This clonotype was detected many times. V gene TRBV20-1 combines with J gene TRBJ2-7; D could derive from TRBD1 or TRBD2 (5 bases each). The length of the CDR3 is 13 residues. V shed 1 base and J shed 3 bases, with 10 bases lying between them. The germline V gene has CDR1 DFQATT and CDR2 SNEGSKA (reference sequence). The CDR3 region has the DNA TGCAGTGCTAGAGGGGGGTCATTCTACGAGCAGTACTTC. Its protein product is CSARGGSFYEQYF.

In its sample, this clonotype was seen many times. The chain combines TRBV20-1 with TRBJ2-7; D ambiguous. The CDR3 consists of 11 residues. Germline lookup yields CDR1 DFQATT and CDR2 SNEGSKA (reference sequence). V lost 3 bases and J 8 bases, leaving 11 bases between the germline ends. CDR3 sequence reads: CSASTGIQQYF. CDR3 bases: TGCAGTGCTAGTACCGGAATCCAGCAGTACTTC.

This clonotype was detected ten times or more. The J gene is TRBJ1-2, the V gene TRBV5-4; D is uncertain. This CDR3 is built from 11 residues. Germline V gives CDR1 SGHNT, CDR2 YYREEE (reference sequence). V was pared by 1 base and J by 7 bases, with 5 bases between. CDR3 sequence reads: CASSLFGGYTF. CDR3 DNA sequence: TGTGCCAGCAGCTTGTTCGGTGGCTACACCTTC. Variable domain in full (rest from reference TRBV5-4 and TRBJ1-2): ETGVTQSPTHLIKTRGQQVTLRCSSQSGHNTVSWYQQALGQGPQFIFQYYREEENGRGNFPPRFSGLQFPNYSSELNVNALELDDSALYLCASSLFGGYTFGSGTRLTVV.

The V call is TRBV2, the J call TRBJ1-5, with 7 bases identical to TRBD1. The V and J ends lost 11 bases and 2 bases, in that order; junction bases with no gene match: 3. The CDR3 spans 12 residues. Germline CDR1 and CDR2: SNHLY and FYNNEI. CDR3 sequence: CAAGGGNQPQHF. The CDR3 DNA is TGTGCCGCAGGGGGAGGCAATCAGCCCCAGCATTTT.

The chain joins TRBV20-1 to TRBJ1-2; D may be TRBD1 (6 bases). Deletions cut 6 bases from V and 6 bases from J, with 17 bases between. The CDR3 runs 13 residues. The V gene's germline CDR1 is DFQATT and CDR2 SNEGSKA (reference sequence). DNA of the CDR3: TGCAGTGCCTACTTCCGGGACAACGATGGCTACACCTTC. This gives the protein CSAYFRDNDGYTF.

The table lists this clonotype with many counts. The genes are TRBV20-1 and TRBJ1-2; TRBD1 agrees at 8 bases. The CDR3 contains 13 residues. Germline CDR1 is DFQATT and CDR2 is SNEGSKA (reference sequence). The ends lost 4 bases at V and 8 bases at J; junction bases unmatched: 9. The CDR3 coding sequence is TGCAGTGCTACCAGGGGGCTGTACCGGGGCTACACCTTC. It yields the protein CSATRGLYRGYTF.

This clonotype was counted at least ten times. The rearrangement uses TRBV19 and TRBJ2-7, with D tentatively TRBD2 (5 bases). The CDR3 length is 14 residues. Per the germline V gene, CDR1 is LNHDA and CDR2 is SQIVND (reference sequence). Deletions cut 3 bases from V and 6 bases from J, with 15 bases between. The CDR3 loop reads CASSIRTSGIEQYF. The CDR3 DNA reads TGTGCCAGTAGTATCCGGACTTCGGGCATCGAGCAGTACTTC. The full variable domain, its missing parts supplied by reference TRBV19 and TRBJ2-7, is DGGITQSPKYLFRKEGQNVTLSCEQNLNHDAMYWYRQDPGQGLRLIYYSQIVNDFQKGDIAEGYSVSREKKESFPLTVTSAQKNPTAFYLCASSIRTSGIEQYFGPGTRLTVT.

This clonotype has at least ten counts. The chain has TRBV6-1 and TRBJ1-1; D call uncertain. Germline lookup yields CDR1 MNHNS and CDR2 SASEGT. The CDR3 covers 12 residues. The germline V and J ends were trimmed by 2 bases and 7 bases, with 8 bases remaining between them. The CDR3, as DNA: TGTGCCAGCAGTGAAAATGACCTTGAAGCTTTCTTT. Its translation is CASSENDLEAFF.

This clonotype was recorded many times. This chain links TRBV4-1 with TRBJ1-1; possibly TRBD1 for D (5 bases). Trimming pared 1 base from V and 7 bases from J, leaving 13 bases between. This CDR3 spans 14 amino acids. Germline loops: CDR1 MGHRA, CDR2 YSYEKL. The CDR3 region is CASSQGAQGFEAFF. DNA of the CDR3: TGCGCCAGCAGCCAAGGGGCCCAGGGTTTTGAAGCTTTCTTT.

CDR3 bases: TGTGCCACCAGAGGACAAGACTATGGCTACACCTTC. This translates into CATRGQDYGYTF. The V gene is TRBV24-1, the J gene TRBJ1-2; the D gene is possibly TRBD1 (5 bases). This CDR3 region has 12 residues. Germline V gene data show CDR1 as KGHDR and CDR2 as SFDVKD. Trimming shortened V by 7 bases and J by 3 bases, and 8 bases separated the two germline ends.

This clonotype was found many times. The V and J genes are TRBV6-5 and TRBJ2-7; TRBD2 aligns across 10 bases. Germline CDR1 and CDR2: MNHEY and SVGAGI. Trimming removed 4 bases from V and 1 base from J; junction bases left unmatched: 4. This CDR3 spans 15 amino acids. CDR3 protein: CASSSGLAESYEQYF. The CDR3 region has the DNA TGTGCCAGCAGTTCAGGACTAGCGGAGTCCTACGAGCAGTACTTC.

V gene TRBV20-1 combines with J gene TRBJ2-5, with D possibly matching TRBD2 (6 bases). The ends were cut back, 5 bases at V and 2 bases at J, with 15 bases in the middle. The CDR3 totals 14 residues. The V gene's germline CDR1 is DFQATT and CDR2 SNEGSKA (reference sequence). CDR3 bases: TGCAGTGCTGGAGGGGCGGCCCGACAAGAGACCCAGTACTTC. It is translated as CSAGGAARQETQYF.

The chain is built from TRBV12-3 or TRBV12-4 and TRBJ1-6; a possible D gene is TRBD1 (5 bases). This CDR3 contains 14 residues. Trimming took off 5 bases at V and 6 bases at J, with 11 bases between the two ends. This CDR3 reads CASSPRDGNSPLHF. The CDR3 DNA reads TGTGCCAGCAGTCCACGGGACGGTAATTCACCCCTCCACTTT.

The chain recombines TRBV15 with TRBJ1-3; D uncertain. This CDR3 spans 14 amino acids. Between the trimmed V and J ends, which lost 8 bases and 0 bases, there was a span of 11 bases. Germline loops: CDR1 LNHNV, CDR2 YYDKDF (reference sequence). The CDR3 protein is CATEGSFSGNTIYF. DNA for the CDR3: TGTGCCACCGAAGGATCGTTCTCTGGAAACACCATATATTTT.

V gene TRBV30 combines with J gene TRBJ1-1, with a tentative D call TRBD1 (5 bases). Trimming removed 7 bases from V and 1 base from J, with 13 bases in between. The CDR3 contains 13 residues. CDR1 is GTSNPN, CDR2 SVGIG, per germline (reference sequence). The CDR3 spells CASAGPTNTEAFF. As DNA, the CDR3 is TGTGCCTCCGCGGGACCGACGAACACTGAAGCTTTCTTT.

The CDR3 loop is CASNYFSGTEAFF. The CDR3 DNA follows: TGTGCCAGCAATTACTTTAGCGGCACTGAAGCTTTCTTT. This chain joins TRBV2 and TRBJ1-1, with D unclear. Germline CDR1 reads SNHLY; CDR2 reads FYNNEI. Trimming left V 7 bases short and J 4 bases short, with 13 bases between. The CDR3 has 13 residues. The whole variable domain, remainder taken from reference TRBV2 and TRBJ1-1, is EPEVTQTPSHQVTQMGQEVILRCVPISNHLYFYWYRQILGQKVEFLVSFYNNEISEKSEIFDDQFSVERPDGSNFTLKIRSTKLEDSAMYFCASNYFSGTEAFFGQGTRLTVV.

The chain employs TRBV10-3 and TRBJ1-3; 9 nucleotides match TRBD1. The V gene end was trimmed by 3 bases and the J gene end by 3 bases; junction bases not matched to a gene: 9. The CDR3 length is 17 residues. Germline CDR1 is ENHRY and CDR2 is SYGVKD. For the CDR3, the DNA is TGTGCCATCAGTGACGGGACAGGGATTCCGAATGGAAACACCATATATTTT. Its protein is CAISDGTGIPNGNTIYF.

The J gene is TRBJ2-7, the V gene TRBV5-1, with D perhaps given as TRBD1 or TRBD2 (5 bases each). The CDR3 runs 15 residues. The V and J ends lost 1 base and 1 base respectively, with 12 bases between them. CDR1 is SGHRS, CDR2 YFSETQ, per germline. Here the CDR3 DNA reads TGCGCCAGCAGCTTGCATCTGGGACCGTCCTACGAGCAGTACTTC. It yields the protein CASSLHLGPSYEQYF.

The chain couples TRBV11-2 to TRBJ2-5, with 11 bases fitting TRBD1. Germline V CDR1 and CDR2: SGHAT, FQNNGV. CDR3 size: 16 residues. Unmatched junction bases numbered 5, after V lost 1 base and J lost 4 bases. CDR3 sequence (DNA): TGTGCCAGCAGCTTAGTCGTTGGGACAGGGGGAGAGACCCAGTACTTC. Its translation: CASSLVVGTGGETQYF.

In its sample, this clonotype was seen a few times. The chain links TRBV7-9 to TRBJ1-2, with D possibly TRBD1 on 5 matching bases. V was trimmed by 3 bases and J by 8 bases, leaving 10 bases between them. The V gene's germline CDR1 is SEHNR and CDR2 FQNEAQ (reference sequence). The CDR3 has 12 amino acids. CDR3 protein: CASSLEGKGYTF. The CDR3 DNA follows: TGTGCCAGCAGCTTGGAGGGGAAAGGCTACACCTTC.

This clonotype has ten or more counts. The rearrangement links TRBV6-5 to TRBJ2-5; the match to TRBD2 covers 13 bases. V lost 5 bases, J lost 4 bases, and 4 bases stayed unmatched. This CDR3 is 15 amino acids long. The V gene's germline CDR1 is MNHEY and CDR2 SVGAGI. CDR3 residues: CASSARLAGGETQYF. In nucleotides, the CDR3 is TGTGCCAGCAGTGCCAGACTAGCGGGAGGAGAGACCCAGTACTTC.

This clonotype was seen only once. This chain joins TRBV20-1 and TRBJ1-1, with TRBD1 matching over 7 bases. CDR1 is DFQATT, CDR2 SNEGSKA, per germline (reference sequence). This CDR3 contains 14 residues. J gave up 8 bases and V 5 bases, and 14 bases lay outside the gene matches. The CDR3 loop is CSAGKGAETSEAFF. CDR3 coding DNA: TGCAGTGCTGGAAAGGGGGCAGAGACCTCAGAAGCTTTCTTT.

V usage is TRBV4-1 and J usage is TRBJ1-4, with D tentatively TRBD1 (5 bases). The CDR3 covers 16 residues. Per germline, CDR1 MGHRA and CDR2 YSYEKL. Trimming pared 6 bases from V and 6 bases from J, leaving 20 bases between. Written as DNA, the CDR3 is TGCGCCAGCAGGGGCCCGGGGGGGTCAGGTGATGAAAAACTGTTTTTT. It encodes CASRGPGGSGDEKLFF.

Concerning this clonotype itself: A junction end diverges from the germline sequence, so it may reflect a read error. The rearrangement uses TRBV7-6 and TRBJ2-7, with TRBD2 as a possible D gene (7 bases). Germline V gene lookup returns CDR1 SGHVS and CDR2 FNYEAQ. The CDR3 is made up of 15 amino acids. DNA for the CDR3: TGTGCCAGCAGCCTAGCGGAGGGGGTCCCCTACGAGCAGTACTTC. This sequence encodes CASSLAEGVPYEQYF.

This clonotype came up many times. The chain has TRBV5-1 and TRBJ2-7; a weak D match, TRBD2 (6 bases). Per germline, CDR1 SGHRS and CDR2 YFSETQ. The CDR3 is 13 residues long. V dropped 4 bases and J dropped 4 bases, with 12 bases sitting between them. The CDR3 coding sequence is TGCGCCAGCAGCCCATACGGAGGGTACGAGCAGTACTTC. Protein: CASSPYGGYEQYF. The full variable domain, rest sourced from reference TRBV5-1 and TRBJ2-7, is KAGVTQTPRYLIKTRGQQVTLSCSPISGHRSVSWYQQTPGQGLQFLFEYFSETQRNKGNFPGRFSGRQFSNSRSEMNVSTLELGDSALYLCASSPYGGYEQYFGPGTRLTVT.

The rearrangement joins TRBV9 to TRBJ1-1; D not resolved. This CDR3 has 14 residues. Germline V gene lookup returns CDR1 SGDLS and CDR2 YYNGEE. The V gene lost 6 bases and the J gene lost 2 bases, with 14 bases spanning the gap. The CDR3 is CASTRGAFNTEAFF. The DNA for the CDR3 is TGTGCCAGCACTCGGGGAGCTTTTAACACTGAAGCTTTCTTT.

This clonotype was recorded a few times. The gene calls are TRBV2 and TRBJ1-2; D is uncertain. The germline CDR1 and CDR2 sequences are SNHLY and FYNNEI. Trimming took 2 bases from V and 8 from J, leaving 9 bases between them. This CDR3 has 12 residues. Here the CDR3 reads CASSENEPGYTF. The CDR3, as DNA: TGTGCCAGCAGTGAAAACGAGCCGGGCTACACCTTC.

The chain combines TRBV29-1 with TRBJ2-5; D is possibly TRBD1 (7 bases). The CDR3 runs to 10 residues. The V end was cut by 4 bases, the J end by 9 bases, with 9 bases between. The germline V gene has CDR1 SQVTM and CDR2 ANQGSEA. Written as DNA, the CDR3 is TGCAGCGTTGGCGGGACAGCCCAGTACTTC. Translated, it gives CSVGGTAQYF.

Remarks on this clonotype: One base away lies a much larger clone, so this may be a sequencing read error. The CDR3 end shows no conserved phenylalanine or tryptophan, and so a read error is likely. The chain has TRBV9 and TRBJ1-3, with D tentatively TRBD1 (6 bases). V was shortened by 2 bases and J by 3 bases, with 15 bases between the two germline ends. Germline-derived CDR1 and CDR2 are SGDLS and YYNGEE. This CDR3 is built from 16 residues. CDR3 sequence (DNA): TGTGCCAGCAGCGTCGAACCAGGACAGCTTGGAAACACCATATATCTT. It translates to CASSVEPGQLGNTIYL.